Sequencing of this TCR beta chain was carried out in a study of cytomegalovirus exposure and HLA in healthy donors. In the case of this clone: Its matching antigen is unknown.

Study findings and constraints: A later analysis reportedly found that, within productive TCRs, an Asian-associated ancestry cluster had fewer N-insertions than the mean observed across the approximately 600 donors.

Amplification used 60 Vbeta primers and 13 Jbeta primers. The table came from immunoSEQ multiplex PCR; TCRdb's copy has only in-frame clones and leaves some out. Among a few hundred thousand clones, about 83% were seen once, and the ten largest hold about 1.4%. The V gene end was trimmed by 0 bases and the J gene end by 0 bases; junction bases not matched to a gene: 3. CDR1 is SEHNR and CDR2 is FQNEAQ in the germline V gene (reference sequence). This CDR3 is built from 16 residues. The chain carries TRBV7-9 and TRBJ1-2, with 8 nucleotides matching TRBD1. This sequence was found in a girl aged 10 to 17 in good health and CMV-seronegative. The material sequenced was PBMCs. The CDR3 is CASSLATGGTNYGYTF. The CDR3 coding sequence is TGTGCCAGCAGCTTAGCTACAGGGGGTACTAACTATGGCTACACCTTC.